Reported below is one T cell receptor beta chain. Antigen specificity is unknown. Donors counted as nominally healthy when sampled, yet unrecorded immune exposures were likely. This sample is part of a study of cytomegalovirus exposure and HLA in healthy donors. Regarding the study as a whole: As a later analysis showed, several of the most significant clusters appeared to be linked to common viral pathogens. In a later analysis, at a false discovery rate of 0.05, some 17,000 TCR beta sequences were associated with HLA alleles. A later analysis reportedly found that, within productive TCRs, an Asian-associated ancestry cluster had fewer N-insertions than the mean observed across the approximately 670 donors.

13 Jbeta primers and 60 Vbeta primers were used for the PCR. TCRdb keeps only in-frame clones here, not all; method: immunoSEQ multiplex PCR. The sample has hundreds of thousands of clones; around 80% are singletons. J gave up 5 bases and V 8 bases, and 11 bases lay outside the gene matches. The germline V gene has CDR1 KGHSH and CDR2 LQKENI. The CDR3 runs 17 residues. The chain carries TRBV18 and TRBJ2-3; 15 bases match TRBD2. The origin of this receptor is a man younger than 35 in good health and CMV-seronegative. The sequenced sample was PBMCs. The CDR3 spells CASAPGLAGGGVDTQYF. In nucleotides, the CDR3 is TGTGCCAGCGCGCCGGGACTAGCGGGAGGAGGTGTAGATACGCAGTATTTT.